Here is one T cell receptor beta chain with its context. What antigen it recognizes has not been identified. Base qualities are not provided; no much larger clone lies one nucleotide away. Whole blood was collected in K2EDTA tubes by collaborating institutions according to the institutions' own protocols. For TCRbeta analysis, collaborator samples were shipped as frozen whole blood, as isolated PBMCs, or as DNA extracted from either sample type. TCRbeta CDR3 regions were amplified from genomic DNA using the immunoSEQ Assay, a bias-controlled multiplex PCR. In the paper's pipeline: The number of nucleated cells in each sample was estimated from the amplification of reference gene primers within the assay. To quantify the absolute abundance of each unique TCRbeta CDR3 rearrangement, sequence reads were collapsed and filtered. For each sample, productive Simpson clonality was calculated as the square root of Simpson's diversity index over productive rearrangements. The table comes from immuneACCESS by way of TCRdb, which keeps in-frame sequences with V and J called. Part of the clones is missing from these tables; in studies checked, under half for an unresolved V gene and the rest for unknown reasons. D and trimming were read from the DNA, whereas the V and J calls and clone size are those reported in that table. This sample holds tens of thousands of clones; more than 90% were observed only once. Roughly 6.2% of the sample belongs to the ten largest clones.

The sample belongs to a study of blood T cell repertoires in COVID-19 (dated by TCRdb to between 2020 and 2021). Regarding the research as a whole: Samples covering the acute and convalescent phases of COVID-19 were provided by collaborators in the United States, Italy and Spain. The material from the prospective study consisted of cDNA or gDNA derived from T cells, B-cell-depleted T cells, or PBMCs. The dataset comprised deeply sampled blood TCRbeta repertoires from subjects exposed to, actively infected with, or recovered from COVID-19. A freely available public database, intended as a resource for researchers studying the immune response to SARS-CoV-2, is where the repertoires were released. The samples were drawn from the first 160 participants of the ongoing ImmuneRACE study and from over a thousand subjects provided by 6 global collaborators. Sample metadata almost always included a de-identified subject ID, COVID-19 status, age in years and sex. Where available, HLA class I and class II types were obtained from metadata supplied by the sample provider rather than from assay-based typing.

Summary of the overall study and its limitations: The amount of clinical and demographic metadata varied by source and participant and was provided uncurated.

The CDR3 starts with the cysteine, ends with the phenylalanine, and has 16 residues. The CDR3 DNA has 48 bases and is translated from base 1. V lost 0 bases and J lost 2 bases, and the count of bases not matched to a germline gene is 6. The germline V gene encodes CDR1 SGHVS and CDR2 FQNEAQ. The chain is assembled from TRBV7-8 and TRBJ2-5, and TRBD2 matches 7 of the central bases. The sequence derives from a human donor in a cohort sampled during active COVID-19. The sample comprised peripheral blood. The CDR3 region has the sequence CASSLAPSGHQETQYF. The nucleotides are TGTGCCAGCAGCTTAGCACCTAGCGGCCATCAAGAGACCCAGTACTTC.